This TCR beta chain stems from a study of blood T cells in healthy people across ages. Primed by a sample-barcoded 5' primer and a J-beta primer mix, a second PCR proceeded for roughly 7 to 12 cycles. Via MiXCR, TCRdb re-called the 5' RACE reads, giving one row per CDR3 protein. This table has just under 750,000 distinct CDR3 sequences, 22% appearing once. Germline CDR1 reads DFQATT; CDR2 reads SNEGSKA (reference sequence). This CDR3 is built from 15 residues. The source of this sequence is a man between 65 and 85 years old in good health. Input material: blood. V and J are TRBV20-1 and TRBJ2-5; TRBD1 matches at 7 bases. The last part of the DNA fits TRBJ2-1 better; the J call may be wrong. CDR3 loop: CSARSGGSSYNEQFF. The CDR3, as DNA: TGCAGTGCTAGGTCAGGGGGAAGCTCCTACAATGAGCAGTTCTTC.